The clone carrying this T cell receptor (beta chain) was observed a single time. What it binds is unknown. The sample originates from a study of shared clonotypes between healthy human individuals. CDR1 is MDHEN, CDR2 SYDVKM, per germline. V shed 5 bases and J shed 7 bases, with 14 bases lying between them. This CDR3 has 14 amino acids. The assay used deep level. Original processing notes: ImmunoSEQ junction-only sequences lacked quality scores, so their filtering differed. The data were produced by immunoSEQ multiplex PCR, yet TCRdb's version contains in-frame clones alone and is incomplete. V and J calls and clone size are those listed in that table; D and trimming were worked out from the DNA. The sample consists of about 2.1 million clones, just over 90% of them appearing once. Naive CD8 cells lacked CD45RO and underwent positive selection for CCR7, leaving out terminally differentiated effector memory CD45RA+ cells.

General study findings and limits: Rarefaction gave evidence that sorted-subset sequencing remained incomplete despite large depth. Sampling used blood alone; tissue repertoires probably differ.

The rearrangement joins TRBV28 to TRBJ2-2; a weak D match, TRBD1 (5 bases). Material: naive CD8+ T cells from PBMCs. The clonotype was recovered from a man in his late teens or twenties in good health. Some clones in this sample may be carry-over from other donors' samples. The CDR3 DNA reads TGTGCCAGCAGTCCGGACATCACAAGCGGGGAGCTGTTTTTT. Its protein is CASSPDITSGELFF.